This T cell receptor (beta chain) was captured in a study of breast tumors, draining lymph nodes, adjacent tissues (dated by TCRdb to about 2016). The study in broad terms: In breast cancer patients, the study compared the TCR beta repertoires of tumor, adjacent nontumor tissue and axillary lymph nodes. The study was designed to assess the relationships and possible T-cell exchange between tumor, surrounding tissue and draining lymph node repertoires in human breast cancer. General study outcomes and caveats: Tumor and nontumor tissue repertoires were significantly more similar in luminal-like than in basal-like breast cancer. The data were considered consistent with the idea that most tumor T cells come from the lymph node and then expand in tumor tissue. The conclusion that tumor T cells originate in lymph nodes was framed as consistent with a hypothesis rather than directly demonstrated. Tumors showed preferential V and J gene usage, and their T-cell repertoire diversity fell below that of lymph nodes yet above that of nontumor tissue.

Lymph node samples came from the axillary draining lymph nodes of breast cancer patients. TCRdb names Illumina HiSeq 2000 as the instrument used. Multiplex PCR amplification was used to generate the TCR beta chain libraries. The amplified TCR beta chain products were analyzed by high-throughput sequencing. Starting from the raw public reads, TCRdb applied fastp trimming at Q25, assembled clones with MiXCR and retained in-frame beta chains. Rows merge per CDR3 protein into single entries with the most common DNA and genes. The sample table lists some 150,000 distinct CDR3 sequences, approximately 20% of them with a count of one. The ten largest clones add up to around 2.7% of the sample. The CDR3 spans 15 residues, from the cysteine through the phenylalanine. Of the read, only the CDR3 DNA is kept; its 45 bases are in frame from base 1. V is cut back by 4 bases and J by 5 bases, with 8 bases in the junction unmatched. The germline V gene sets CDR1 to KGHDR and CDR2 to SFDVKD.

This clonotype was counted at least ten times. No cognate antigen has been identified for it. Base qualities are not at hand, and no much larger clone is one base apart. The specimen sequenced was axillary lymph node tissue. The TCR comes from a female donor with breast cancer. Some clones in this sample may be carry-over from other donors' samples. This sequence uses TRBV24-1 and TRBJ2-7; 9 bases in between match TRBD1. CDR3 sequence: CATSDPGTGLHEQYF. The sequenced DNA is TGTGCCACCAGTGACCCAGGGACAGGGTTACACGAGCAGTACTTC.